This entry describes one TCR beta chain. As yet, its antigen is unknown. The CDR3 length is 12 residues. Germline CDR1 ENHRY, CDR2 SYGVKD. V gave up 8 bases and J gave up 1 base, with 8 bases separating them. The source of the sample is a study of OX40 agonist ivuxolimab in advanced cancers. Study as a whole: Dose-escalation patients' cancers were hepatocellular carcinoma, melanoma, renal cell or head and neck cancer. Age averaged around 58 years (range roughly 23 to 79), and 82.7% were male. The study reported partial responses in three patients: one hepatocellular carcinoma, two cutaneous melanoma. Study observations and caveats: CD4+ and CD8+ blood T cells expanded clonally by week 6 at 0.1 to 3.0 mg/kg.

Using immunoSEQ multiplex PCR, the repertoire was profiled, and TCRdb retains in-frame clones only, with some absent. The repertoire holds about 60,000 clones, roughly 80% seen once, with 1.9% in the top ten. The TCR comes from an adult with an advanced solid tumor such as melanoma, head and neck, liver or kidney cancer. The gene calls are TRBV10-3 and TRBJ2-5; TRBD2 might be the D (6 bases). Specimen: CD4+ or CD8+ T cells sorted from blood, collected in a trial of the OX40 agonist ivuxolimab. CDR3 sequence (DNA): TGTGCCATCGCGGGGTCCCAAGAGACCCAGTACTTC. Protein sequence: CAIAGSQETQYF.